This TCR beta chain came from a study of blood T cell repertoires in COVID-19. Overall study: Spain, Italy and the United States supplied samples that represented acute and convalescent COVID-19. T cells, B-cell-depleted T cells, or PBMCs supplied cDNA or gDNA.

Authors' processing steps: The authors estimated nucleated cell counts from reference gene primer amplification. The method was immunoSEQ multiplex PCR; TCRdb's version includes in-frame clones alone and lacks a portion of them. V and J calls and clone size are given by that table; D and trimming were obtained from the DNA. The table shows roughly 230,000 clones, with approximately 85% occurring only once. CDR3 length: 13 residues. Germline CDR1 is MNHEY and CDR2 is SVGAGI. With V trimmed by 6 bases and J by 16 bases, 6 bases remained unmatched. The origin of this receptor is a man aged 50 or older with COVID-19, enrolled during active disease. The V call is TRBV6-5, the J call TRBJ2-1, with 16 positions matching TRBD2. Specimen: peripheral blood. The CDR3 here is CASSPGLAGGRFF. The CDR3 bases are TGTGCCAGCAGCCCGGGACTAGCGGGGGGGCGATTCTTC.